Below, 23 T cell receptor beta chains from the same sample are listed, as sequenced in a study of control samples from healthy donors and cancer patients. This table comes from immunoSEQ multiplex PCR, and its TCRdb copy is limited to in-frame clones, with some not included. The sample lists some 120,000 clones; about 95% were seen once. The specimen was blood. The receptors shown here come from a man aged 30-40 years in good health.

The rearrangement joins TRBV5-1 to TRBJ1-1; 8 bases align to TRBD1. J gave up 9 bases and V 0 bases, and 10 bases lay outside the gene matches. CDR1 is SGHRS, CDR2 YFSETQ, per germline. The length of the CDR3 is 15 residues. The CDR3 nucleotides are TGCGCCAGCAGCTTGGGGTCAGGGGGCGCCGAGAAAGCTTTCTTT. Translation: CASSLGSGGAEKAFF.

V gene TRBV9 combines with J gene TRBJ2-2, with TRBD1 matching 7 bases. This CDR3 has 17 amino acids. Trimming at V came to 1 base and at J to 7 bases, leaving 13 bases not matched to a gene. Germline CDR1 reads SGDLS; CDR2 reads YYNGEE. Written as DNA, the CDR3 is TGTGCCAGCAGCGTATATCAAGGGGACAGTACCCTCGGGGAGCTGTTTTTT. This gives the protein CASSVYQGDSTLGELFF.

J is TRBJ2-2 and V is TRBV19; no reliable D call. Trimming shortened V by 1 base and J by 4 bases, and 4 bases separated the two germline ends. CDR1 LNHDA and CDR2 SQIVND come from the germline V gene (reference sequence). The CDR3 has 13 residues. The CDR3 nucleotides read TGTGCCAGTAGTATAGCGCTCACCGGGGAGCTGTTTTTT. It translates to CASSIALTGELFF.

CDR3 bases: TGTGGCACCTCTGAGAGGATAACGAAGACCTATGGCTACACCTTC. This encodes CGTSERITKTYGYTF. V and J are TRBV8-2 and TRBJ1-2. TRBV8-2 is a listed pseudogene. CDR3 length equals 15 residues.

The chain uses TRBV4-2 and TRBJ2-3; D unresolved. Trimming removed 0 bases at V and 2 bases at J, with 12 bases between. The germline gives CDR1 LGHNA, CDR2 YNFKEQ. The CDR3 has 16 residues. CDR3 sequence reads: CASSQDLRVTTDTQYF. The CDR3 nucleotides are TGTGCCAGCAGCCAAGATCTAAGGGTCACCACAGATACGCAGTATTTT.

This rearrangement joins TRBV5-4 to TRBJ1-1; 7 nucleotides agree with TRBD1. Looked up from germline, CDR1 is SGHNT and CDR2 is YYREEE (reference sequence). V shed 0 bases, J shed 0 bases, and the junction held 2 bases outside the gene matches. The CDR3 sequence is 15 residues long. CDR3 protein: CASSLGGQMNTEAFF. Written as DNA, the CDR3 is TGTGCCAGCAGCTTGGGGGGACAGATGAACACTGAAGCTTTCTTT.

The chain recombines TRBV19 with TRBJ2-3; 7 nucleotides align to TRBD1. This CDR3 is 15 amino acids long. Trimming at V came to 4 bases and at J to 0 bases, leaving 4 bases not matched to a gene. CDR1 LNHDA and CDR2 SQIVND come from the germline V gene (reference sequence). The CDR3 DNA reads TGTGCCAGTAGTACGGACAGGACTAGCACAGATACGCAGTATTTT. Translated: CASSTDRTSTDTQYF.

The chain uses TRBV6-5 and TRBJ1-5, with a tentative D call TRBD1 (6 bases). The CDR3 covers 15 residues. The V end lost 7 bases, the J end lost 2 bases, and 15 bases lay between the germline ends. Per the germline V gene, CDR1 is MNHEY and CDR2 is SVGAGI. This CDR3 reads CASKGVGSGNQPQHF. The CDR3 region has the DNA TGTGCCAGCAAGGGGGTCGGGAGCGGCAATCAGCCCCAGCATTTT.

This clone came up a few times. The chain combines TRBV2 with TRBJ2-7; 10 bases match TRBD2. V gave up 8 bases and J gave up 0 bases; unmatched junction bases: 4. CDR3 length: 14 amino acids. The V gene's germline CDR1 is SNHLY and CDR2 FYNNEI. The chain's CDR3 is CASASGGLSYEQYF. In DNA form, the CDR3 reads TGTGCCAGCGCTAGCGGGGGTCTCTCCTACGAGCAGTACTTC.

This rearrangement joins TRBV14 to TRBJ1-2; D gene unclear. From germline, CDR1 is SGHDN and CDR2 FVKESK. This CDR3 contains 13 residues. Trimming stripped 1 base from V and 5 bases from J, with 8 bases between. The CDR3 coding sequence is TGTGCCAGCAGCCAAGTGGCAGCTTATGGCTACACCTTC. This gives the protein CASSQVAAYGYTF.

CDR3 sequence: CASSLKAGGPDTQYF. The CDR3 nucleotides are TGTGCCAGCAGCTTGAAAGCGGGGGGGCCAGATACGCAGTATTTT. The rearrangement joins TRBV5-6 to TRBJ2-3, with 10 bases identical to TRBD2. V was pared by 1 base and J by 4 bases, with 3 bases of the junction left unmatched. The CDR3 runs 15 residues. Germline V gives CDR1 SGHDT, CDR2 YYEEEE.

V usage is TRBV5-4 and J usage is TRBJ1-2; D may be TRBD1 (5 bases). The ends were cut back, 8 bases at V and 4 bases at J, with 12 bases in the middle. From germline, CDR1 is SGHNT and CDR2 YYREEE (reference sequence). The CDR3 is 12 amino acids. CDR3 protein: CASIDSSYGYTF. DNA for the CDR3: TGTGCCAGTATCGACAGCAGCTATGGCTACACCTTC.

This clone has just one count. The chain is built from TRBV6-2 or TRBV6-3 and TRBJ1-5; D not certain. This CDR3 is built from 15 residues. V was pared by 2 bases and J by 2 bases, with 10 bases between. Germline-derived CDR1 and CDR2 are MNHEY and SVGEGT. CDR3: CASSYAGSGNQPQHF. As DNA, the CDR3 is TGTGCCAGCAGTTACGCTGGAAGCGGCAATCAGCCCCAGCATTTT.

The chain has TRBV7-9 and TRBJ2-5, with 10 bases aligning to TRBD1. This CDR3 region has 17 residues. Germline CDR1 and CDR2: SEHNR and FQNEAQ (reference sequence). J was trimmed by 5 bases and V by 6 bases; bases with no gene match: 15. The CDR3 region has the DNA TGTGCCAGCAGTCACCTGCGCGGGACAGGGGTTTTGGAGACCCAGTACTTC. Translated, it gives CASSHLRGTGVLETQYF.

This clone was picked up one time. The CDR3 DNA reads as TGTGCCAGCAGCTTCCTGGGACCCACCATATATTTT. Its protein is CASSFLGPTIYF. The chain links TRBV7-9 to TRBJ1-3, with D perhaps matching TRBD1 (5 bases). There are 12 residues in the CDR3. V lost 3 bases, J lost 9 bases, and 9 bases lay in between. The germline CDR1 and CDR2 sequences are SEHNR and FQNEAQ (reference sequence).

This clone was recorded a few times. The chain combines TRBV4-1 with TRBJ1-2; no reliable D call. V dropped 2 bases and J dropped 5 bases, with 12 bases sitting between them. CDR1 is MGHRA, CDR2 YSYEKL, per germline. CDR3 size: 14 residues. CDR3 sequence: CASSQIGPPYGYTF. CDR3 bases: TGCGCCAGCAGCCAAATAGGACCGCCGTATGGCTACACCTTC.

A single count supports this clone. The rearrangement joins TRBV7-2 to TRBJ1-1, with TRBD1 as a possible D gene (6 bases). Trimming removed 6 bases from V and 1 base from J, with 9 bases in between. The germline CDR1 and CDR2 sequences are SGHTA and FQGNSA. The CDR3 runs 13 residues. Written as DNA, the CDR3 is TGTGCCAGCAGTTCGGGACAGAACACTGAAGCTTTCTTT. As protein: CASSSGQNTEAFF.

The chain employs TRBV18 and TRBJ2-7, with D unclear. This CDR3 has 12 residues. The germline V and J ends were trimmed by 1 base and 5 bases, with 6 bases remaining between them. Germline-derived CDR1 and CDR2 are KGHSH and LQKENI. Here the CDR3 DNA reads TGTGCCAGCTCACCACTGGGCGACGAGCAGTACTTC. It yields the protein CASSPLGDEQYF. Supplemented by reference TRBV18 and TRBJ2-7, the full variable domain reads NAGVMQNPRHLVRRRGQEARLRCSPMKGHSHVYWYRQLPEEGLKFMVYLQKENIIDESGMPKERFSAEFPKEGPSILRIQQVVRGDSAAYFCASSPLGDEQYFGPGTRLTVT.

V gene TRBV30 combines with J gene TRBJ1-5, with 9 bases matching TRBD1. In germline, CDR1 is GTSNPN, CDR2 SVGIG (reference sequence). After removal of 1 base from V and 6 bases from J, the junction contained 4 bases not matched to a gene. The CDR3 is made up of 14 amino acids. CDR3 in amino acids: CAWSGQGESQPQHF. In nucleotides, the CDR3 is TGTGCCTGGAGTGGACAGGGGGAGAGTCAGCCCCAGCATTTT.

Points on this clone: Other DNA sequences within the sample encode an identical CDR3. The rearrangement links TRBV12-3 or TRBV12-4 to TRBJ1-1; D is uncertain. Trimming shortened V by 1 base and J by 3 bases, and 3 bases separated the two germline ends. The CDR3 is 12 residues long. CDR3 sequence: CASSLGDTEAFF. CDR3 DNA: TGTGCCAGCAGTTTAGGGGACACTGAAGCTTTCTTT.

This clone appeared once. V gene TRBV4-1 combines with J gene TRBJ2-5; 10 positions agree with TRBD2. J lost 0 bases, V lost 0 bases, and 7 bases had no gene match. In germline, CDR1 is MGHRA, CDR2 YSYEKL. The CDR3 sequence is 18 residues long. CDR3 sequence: CASSQDGAGGTYQETQYF. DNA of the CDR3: TGCGCCAGCAGCCAAGACGGAGCGGGGGGGACGTACCAAGAGACCCAGTACTTC.

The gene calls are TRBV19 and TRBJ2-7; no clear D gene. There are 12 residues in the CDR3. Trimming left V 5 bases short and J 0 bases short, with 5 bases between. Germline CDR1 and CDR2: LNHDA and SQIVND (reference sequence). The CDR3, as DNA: TGTGCCAGTAGTGCAGGCTCCTACGAGCAGTACTTC. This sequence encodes CASSAGSYEQYF.

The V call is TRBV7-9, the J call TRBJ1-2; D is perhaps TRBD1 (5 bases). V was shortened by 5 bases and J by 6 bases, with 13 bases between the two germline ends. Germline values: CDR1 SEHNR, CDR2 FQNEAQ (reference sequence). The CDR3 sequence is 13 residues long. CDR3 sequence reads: CASSSRQGDGYTF. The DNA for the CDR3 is TGTGCCAGCAGCAGTCGCCAGGGCGATGGCTACACCTTC.